One and the same sample provided the 18 T cell receptor beta chains below, sequenced in a study of shared T cell receptors in the human thymus. Generated by immunoSEQ multiplex PCR, the TCRdb table keeps only in-frame clones and is missing some. The sample has approximately 580,000 clones, 78% seen once; the top ten hold more than 0.01%. These sequences were also reported in another study, on human thymus T cells.

Sequencing was done on a sample of thymocytes. The origin of the receptors is a boy less than two years old with a congenital heart defect.

The chain uses TRBV5-1 and TRBJ1-4, with 11 bases lining up with TRBD1. The CDR3 length is 19 residues. V lost 3 bases to trimming and J lost 1 base; unmatched junction nucleotides: 11. Germline assignment: CDR1 SGHRS and CDR2 YFSETQ. The CDR3 sequence: CASSSGQGAHPRTNEKLFF. CDR3 sequence (DNA): TGCGCCAGCAGCTCAGGACAGGGGGCTCACCCTCGAACTAATGAAAAACTGTTTTTT.

The chain employs TRBV27 and TRBJ2-7; TRBD1 agrees at 9 bases. This CDR3 has 14 residues. Germline values: CDR1 MNHEY, CDR2 SMNVEV (reference sequence). The CDR3 spells CPNTTGGAPYEQYF. CDR3 nucleotides: TGTCCGAATACGACAGGGGGGGCGCCCTACGAGCAGTACTTC.

The rearrangement uses TRBV27 and TRBJ1-5; a possible D gene is TRBD1 (5 bases). Trimming shortened V by 10 bases and J by 7 bases, and 11 bases separated the two germline ends. The germline CDR1 and CDR2 sequences are MNHEY and SMNVEV (reference sequence). The CDR3 runs to 11 residues. The CDR3 spells CATGEVQPQHF. The CDR3 DNA reads as TGTGCCACGGGGGAGGTACAGCCCCAGCATTTT.

This rearrangement joins TRBV9 to TRBJ2-5, with TRBD1 identical over 7 bases. The CDR3 contains 14 residues. Germline CDR1 reads SGDLS; CDR2 reads YYNGEE. Trimming at V came to 4 bases and at J to 4 bases, leaving 7 bases not matched to a gene. CDR3 in amino acids: CASSSNDRAETQYF. The CDR3 DNA follows: TGTGCCAGCAGCTCCAATGACAGGGCAGAGACCCAGTACTTC.

The rearrangement joins TRBV6-4 to TRBJ1-1; 10 bases agree with TRBD1. Germline V gene lookup returns CDR1 MRHNA and CDR2 SNTAGT. The CDR3 loop spans 14 amino acids. V dropped 8 bases and J dropped 7; count of bases not matched to a gene: 10. CDR3 amino acids: CASAPGTGDGEAFF. CDR3 DNA sequence: TGTGCCAGCGCCCCCGGGACAGGGGATGGTGAAGCTTTCTTT.

This chain links TRBV28 with TRBJ2-2; D perhaps matches TRBD2 (6 bases). There are 17 residues in the CDR3. V was clipped by 4 bases and J by 6 bases, with 21 bases between them. Germline V gene sequence: CDR1 MDHEN, CDR2 SYDVKM. CDR3 residues: CASSSPVGTSGAGELFF. The CDR3 nucleotides read TGTGCCAGCAGTTCTCCGGTGGGGACCTCGGGAGCCGGGGAGCTGTTTTTT.

The chain is built from TRBV5-1 and TRBJ2-2, with 7 bases lining up with TRBD2. The CDR3 length is 15 residues. The J segment lost 7 bases and the V segment lost 9 bases, leaving 15 bases of the junction unmatched. Per germline, CDR1 SGHRS and CDR2 YFSETQ. The CDR3 protein is CATRLEGGSGGELFF. The CDR3 nucleotides are TGCGCCACCAGACTTGAGGGCGGGAGTGGCGGGGAGCTGTTTTTT. The whole variable domain, filled in from reference TRBV5-1 and TRBJ2-2, reads KAGVTQTPRYLIKTRGQQVTLSCSPISGHRSVSWYQQTPGQGLQFLFEYFSETQRNKGNFPGRFSGRQFSNSRSEMNVSTLELGDSALYLCATRLEGGSGGELFFGEGSRLTVL.

The chain couples TRBV4-1 to TRBJ2-7; 8 bases line up with TRBD1. There are 15 residues in the CDR3. Germline V gives CDR1 MGHRA, CDR2 YSYEKL. V was pared by 4 bases and J by 2 bases, with 7 bases of the junction left unmatched. The CDR3 is CASSREGRGPYEQYF. CDR3 coding DNA: TGCGCCAGCAGCCGAGAAGGCAGGGGGCCCTACGAGCAGTACTTC.

J is TRBJ1-1 and V is TRBV19; unclear D gene. V lost 7 bases, J lost 0 bases, and 9 bases lay in between. CDR3 size: 13 residues. Germline loops: CDR1 LNHDA, CDR2 SQIVND (reference sequence). CDR3 loop: CASTPPVNTEAFF. CDR3 nucleotide sequence: TGTGCCAGTACCCCCCCAGTGAACACTGAAGCTTTCTTT.

This chain uses TRBV9 with TRBJ1-5, with 12 nucleotides matching TRBD1. CDR3 length: 16 amino acids. Germline CDR1 and CDR2: SGDLS and YYNGEE. The V and J ends lost 3 bases and 3 bases, in that order; junction bases with no gene match: 4. CDR3 sequence: CASSGGQGAVNQPQHF. CDR3 bases: TGTGCCAGCAGCGGGGGACAGGGGGCTGTCAATCAGCCCCAGCATTTT. Combining the CDR3 with reference TRBV9 and TRBJ1-5 gives the whole variable domain DSGVTQTPKHLITATGQRVTLRCSPRSGDLSVYWYQQSLDQGLQFLIQYYNGEERAKGNILERFSAQQFPDLHSELNLSSLELGDSALYFCASSGGQGAVNQPQHFGDGTRLSIL.

The chain couples TRBV30 to TRBJ2-7; 8 bases align to TRBD1. CDR1 is GTSNPN and CDR2 is SVGIG in the germline V gene (reference sequence). J was trimmed by 4 bases and V by 3 bases; bases with no gene match: 8. This CDR3 contains 14 residues. The CDR3 region has the DNA TGTGCCTGGAGCGCAGGGGGCGAGGTATACGAGCAGTACTTC. Its translation: CAWSAGGEVYEQYF.

The genes are TRBV4-1 and TRBJ2-7, with 15 bases aligning to TRBD2. The CDR3 loop spans 19 amino acids. The J segment lost 1 base and the V segment lost 4 bases, leaving 11 bases of the junction unmatched. CDR1 is MGHRA, CDR2 YSYEKL, per germline. CDR3 DNA: TGCGCCAGCAGCCGAGCCCCTCGGACTAGCGGGAGGGAATCCTACGAGCAGTACTTC. Translation gives CASSRAPRTSGRESYEQYF.

The J gene is TRBJ1-5, the V gene TRBV28, with D possibly being TRBD1 (6 bases). The CDR3 covers 14 residues. The V and J ends lost 5 bases and 4 bases respectively, with 12 bases between them. The germline V gene has CDR1 MDHEN and CDR2 SYDVKM. In DNA form, the CDR3 reads TGTGCCAGCAGTCAGGGGACGGGGAATCAGCCCCAGCATTTT. Protein: CASSQGTGNQPQHF.

The chain uses TRBV2 and TRBJ2-1; TRBD2 agrees at 9 bases. Germline V CDR1 and CDR2: SNHLY, FYNNEI. With V trimmed by 0 bases and J by 8 bases, 5 bases remained unmatched. The CDR3 extends over 15 amino acids. CDR3 sequence: CASSEASGSGDEQFF. CDR3 nucleotide sequence: TGTGCCAGCAGTGAAGCTAGCGGGAGTGGAGATGAGCAGTTCTTC.

This chain joins TRBV5-4 and TRBJ2-3; 14 nucleotides line up with TRBD2. Germline values: CDR1 SGHNT, CDR2 YYREEE (reference sequence). The V gene end was trimmed by 4 bases and the J gene end by 0 bases; junction bases not matched to a gene: 13. The CDR3 spans 20 residues. CDR3 sequence: CASSPGTSGSKEVSTDTQYF. DNA for the CDR3: TGTGCCAGCAGCCCCGGGACTAGCGGGAGTAAGGAAGTTAGCACAGATACGCAGTATTTT.

The CDR3, as DNA: TGCGCCAGCAGCCAAGGGGGGCGGAGGGGGCATCATCAGCCCCAGCATTTT. As protein: CASSQGGRRGHHQPQHF. The gene calls are TRBV4-1 and TRBJ1-5; 7 nucleotides align to TRBD1. Germline assignment: CDR1 MGHRA and CDR2 YSYEKL. The length of the CDR3 is 17 residues. J lost 5 bases, V lost 1 base, and 11 bases had no gene match.

V is TRBV13 and J is TRBJ2-1, with TRBD1 as a possible D gene (5 bases). Germline CDR1 PRHDT, CDR2 FYEKMQ (reference sequence). V was cut by 6 bases and J by 8 bases, with 14 bases left in between. This CDR3 comprises 13 residues. The CDR3, as DNA: TGTGCCAGCAGGGTTACAGGAAGGGATGAGCAGTTCTTC. Translation: CASRVTGRDEQFF.

This clone has only one observation. This chain connects TRBV5-1 to TRBJ2-7, with D possibly matching TRBD1 (5 bases). This CDR3 contains 15 residues. V lost 3 bases, J lost 0 bases, and 13 bases lay in between. Germline V gene data show CDR1 as SGHRS and CDR2 as YFSETQ. CDR3 amino acids: CASSYTGWVSYEQYF. The CDR3 DNA sequence: TGCGCCAGCAGCTACACAGGTTGGGTCTCCTACGAGCAGTACTTC.